Shown below are 17 T cell receptor beta chains from a single sample sequenced in a study of T cell responses to AZD1222 COVID-19 vaccine. Produced via immunoSEQ multiplex PCR; TCRdb's table is partial and in-frame only. Among 120,000 to 150,000 clones listed, roughly 88% were seen once. Sequenced material: peripheral blood, taken 28 days after the second dose of the MenACWY control vaccine. All receptors derive from an adult who received the MenACWY meningococcal vaccine as a control.

The rearrangement links TRBV7-2 to TRBJ2-7; no definite D call. The ends were cut back, 0 bases at V and 6 bases at J, with 6 bases in the middle. This CDR3 is 12 amino acids long. Per the germline V gene, CDR1 is SGHTA and CDR2 is FQGNSA. This CDR3 reads CASSLAVGEQYF. For the CDR3, the DNA is TGTGCCAGCAGCTTAGCAGTCGGCGAGCAGTACTTC.

This clone was picked up a small number of times. This sequence joins TRBV7-2 and TRBJ2-7; the match to TRBD1 covers 9 bases. V shed 8 bases, J shed 2 bases, and the junction held 4 bases outside the gene matches. The CDR3 extends over 13 amino acids. Germline V lookup: CDR1 SGHTA, CDR2 FQGNSA. The CDR3 reads CASGRQGAYEQYF. The CDR3 nucleotides read TGTGCCAGCGGAAGACAGGGGGCCTACGAGCAGTACTTC.

The rearrangement links TRBV6-5 to TRBJ1-4, with D tentatively TRBD1 (6 bases). Trimming cost V 4 bases and J 7 bases, with 16 bases left between them. Germline CDR1 MNHEY, CDR2 SVGAGI. The CDR3 is made up of 15 amino acids. Written as DNA, the CDR3 is TGTGCCAGCAGTTCTCTGGGGGGGCGACGTGAAAAACTGTTTTTT. This sequence encodes CASSSLGGRREKLFF.

This chain joins TRBV6-5 and TRBJ1-5; D is unclear. There are 14 residues in the CDR3. V lost 0 bases and J 2 bases, leaving 5 bases between the germline ends. CDR1 is MNHEY and CDR2 is SVGAGI in the germline V gene. CDR3 in amino acids: CASSYSPGNQPQHF. As DNA, the CDR3 is TGTGCCAGCAGTTACTCCCCGGGCAATCAGCCCCAGCATTTT.

This chain joins TRBV29-1 and TRBJ1-2, with D possibly matching TRBD1 (6 bases). Looked up from germline, CDR1 is SQVTM and CDR2 is ANQGSEA. The CDR3 extends over 13 amino acids. The V end was cut by 6 bases, the J end by 0 bases, with 11 bases between. The CDR3 reads CSVERTANYGYTF. The CDR3 bases are TGCAGCGTGGAAAGGACAGCTAACTATGGCTACACCTTC.

This rearrangement joins TRBV4-1 to TRBJ1-1; D may be TRBD1 (6 bases). The V and J ends lost 4 bases and 2 bases respectively, with 14 bases between them. This CDR3 is built from 15 residues. Germline V gene data show CDR1 as MGHRA and CDR2 as YSYEKL. CDR3 amino acids: CASSRIRRGNTEAFF. The CDR3 bases are TGCGCCAGCAGCCGCATTCGCAGGGGAAACACTGAAGCTTTCTTT.

CDR3 sequence: CASSPRWDRGPENTGELFF. DNA for the CDR3: TGTGCCAGCAGCCCGCGTTGGGACAGGGGACCCGAAAACACCGGGGAGCTGTTTTTT. The V call is TRBV11-3, the J call TRBJ2-2, with 10 nucleotides matching TRBD1. This CDR3 is 19 amino acids long. The junction had 14 bases not matched to a gene; V was cut back by 5 bases and J by 2 bases. Germline V lookup: CDR1 SGHNT, CDR2 YENEEA. The whole variable domain, remainder taken from reference TRBV11-3 and TRBJ2-2, is EAGVVQSPRYKIIEKKQPVAFWCNPISGHNTLYWYLQNLGQGPELLIRYENEEAVDDSQLPKDRFSAERLKGVDSTLKIQPAELGDSAVYLCASSPRWDRGPENTGELFFGEGSRLTVL.

The V gene is TRBV7-9, the J gene TRBJ1-2; 7 bases line up with TRBD1. CDR1 and CDR2 (germline): SEHNR, FQNEAQ (reference sequence). This CDR3 spans 13 amino acids. After removal of 2 bases from V and 5 bases from J, the junction contained 2 bases not matched to a gene. For the CDR3, the DNA is TGTGCCAGCAGCTTAAACAGGGGTTATGGCTACACCTTC. Amino acids: CASSLNRGYGYTF.

This chain uses TRBV30 with TRBJ1-6; D call uncertain. Trimming took off 8 bases at V and 7 bases at J, with 18 bases between the two ends. CDR1 is GTSNPN, CDR2 SVGIG, per germline (reference sequence). The length of the CDR3 is 14 residues. The CDR3 DNA reads TGTGCCACCCCCCGGCAGCGGTCGAATTCACCCCTCCACTTT. Protein sequence: CATPRQRSNSPLHF.

The V and J genes are TRBV7-3 and TRBJ2-3; D possibly corresponds to TRBD2 (6 bases). This CDR3 comprises 14 residues. The V end lost 5 bases, the J end lost 4 bases, and 13 bases lay between the germline ends. Germline CDR1 SGHTA, CDR2 FQGTGA. The CDR3 region has the DNA TGTGCCAGCAGCCCAATGGGGGGTGCAGATACGCAGTATTTT. Its protein is CASSPMGGADTQYF.

The chain has TRBV5-1 and TRBJ2-5; D gene unclear. Germline assignment: CDR1 SGHRS and CDR2 YFSETQ. The V gene lost 5 bases and the J gene lost 5 bases, with 13 bases spanning the gap. The CDR3 consists of 13 residues. The CDR3 spells CASRLSKAETQYF. In DNA form, the CDR3 reads TGCGCCAGCAGGTTGTCAAAGGCCGAGACCCAGTACTTC. Based on the CDR3 plus reference TRBV5-1 and TRBJ2-5, the full variable domain is KAGVTQTPRYLIKTRGQQVTLSCSPISGHRSVSWYQQTPGQGLQFLFEYFSETQRNKGNFPGRFSGRQFSNSRSEMNVSTLELGDSALYLCASRLSKAETQYFGPGTRLLVL.

This clone was recorded only once. V gene TRBV19 combines with J gene TRBJ2-7; possible D gene TRBD1, 6 bases. V was cut by 1 base and J by 5 bases, with 9 bases left in between. The CDR3 consists of 13 residues. Germline CDR1 and CDR2: LNHDA and SQIVND (reference sequence). CDR3 amino acids: CASSIVGGDEQYF. The CDR3 region has the DNA TGTGCCAGTAGTATAGTAGGGGGAGACGAGCAGTACTTC.

The chain combines TRBV14 with TRBJ2-1, with a weak D call TRBD1 (5 bases). V lost 4 bases and J 0 bases, leaving 13 bases between the germline ends. Germline lookup yields CDR1 SGHDN and CDR2 FVKESK. This CDR3 is built from 16 residues. The CDR3 DNA sequence: TGTGCCAGCAGCCTGACCGAAACAGGCTCCTACAATGAGCAGTTCTTC. It is translated as CASSLTETGSYNEQFF.

The gene calls are TRBV11-2 and TRBJ1-1, with TRBD1 as a possible D gene (5 bases). The CDR3 consists of 15 residues. Germline V gene lookup returns CDR1 SGHAT and CDR2 FQNNGV. Trimming removed 0 bases at V and 8 bases at J, with 16 bases between. CDR3 protein: CASSLDLGRESEAFF. For the CDR3, the DNA is TGTGCCAGCAGCTTAGATCTCGGCAGGGAGTCGGAAGCTTTCTTT.

The V gene is TRBV13, the J gene TRBJ1-6, with D possibly being TRBD1 (5 bases). This CDR3 region has 15 residues. The germline V gene has CDR1 PRHDT and CDR2 FYEKMQ (reference sequence). V lost 3 bases to trimming and J lost 5 bases, with 11 bases between them. In nucleotides, the CDR3 is TGTGCCAGCAGCTTTGGACACTTCGATAATTCACCCCTCCACTTT. Its translation is CASSFGHFDNSPLHF. Looking up the rest from reference TRBV13 and TRBJ1-6 gives the full variable domain: AAGVIQSPRHLIKEKRETATLKCYPIPRHDTVYWYQQGPGQDPQFLISFYEKMQSDKGSIPDRFSAQQFSDYHSELNMSSLELGDSALYFCASSFGHFDNSPLHFGNGTRLTVT.

The chain joins TRBV2 to TRBJ2-1, with 9 nucleotides matching TRBD2. CDR1 and CDR2 from the germline V gene are SNHLY and FYNNEI. V lost 6 bases and J lost 7; bases outside the gene matches: 16. The CDR3 length is 17 residues. The CDR3 is CASSGFGLAIRVNEQFF. Written as DNA, the CDR3 is TGTGCCAGCAGCGGATTTGGACTAGCGATTAGGGTGAATGAGCAGTTCTTC.

This chain uses TRBV5-1 with TRBJ2-7; no firm D call. Trimming stripped 1 base from V and 0 bases from J, with 11 bases between. The germline V gene encodes CDR1 SGHRS and CDR2 YFSETQ. CDR3 size: 15 residues. CDR3 nucleotide sequence: TGCGCCAGCAGCTTGTTGGCGGCCAGCTCCTACGAGCAGTACTTC. This codes for CASSLLAASSYEQYF.